The next 5 T cell receptor beta chains were all read from a single sample in a study of T-cell reconstitution after alpha-beta-depleted transplantation in children. It was with unique molecular identifiers that the TCRbeta library was prepared. TCRdb reprocessed the PCR reads via MiXCR and lists one record per CDR3 protein. There are approximately 89,000 distinct CDR3 sequences in the sample; roughly a sixth occur only once, and roughly 21% lies in the top ten. Source: PBMCs, mostly from graft donor cells, taken 180 days after TCRalphabeta/CD19-depleted stem cell transplant. The receptors shown here come from a male patient between 2 and 15 years old who had a stem cell transplant for acute lymphoblastic leukemia, so the T cells may come from the graft donor.

This clonotype was counted a few times. This chain connects TRBV29-1 to TRBJ2-2; 9 nucleotides line up with TRBD1. V shed 4 bases, J shed 4 bases, and the junction held 7 bases outside the gene matches. This CDR3 comprises 15 residues. CDR1 is SQVTM and CDR2 is ANQGSEA in the germline V gene. This CDR3 is CSVALLTGGTGELFF. The CDR3, as DNA: TGCAGCGTTGCCCTCTTGACAGGGGGCACCGGGGAGCTGTTTTTT.

There are a few counts of this clonotype. This chain joins TRBV30 and TRBJ1-5; D gene ambiguous. Germline CDR1 and CDR2: GTSNPN and SVGIG (reference sequence). Trimming removed 1 base at V and 0 bases at J, with 1 base between. CDR3 length: 12 residues. The DNA of the CDR3 is TGTGCCTGGAGTGGTAGCAATCAGCCCCAGCATTTT. Amino acids: CAWSGSNQPQHF.

V usage is TRBV20-1 and J usage is TRBJ1-1; D ambiguous. Per the germline V gene, CDR1 is DFQATT and CDR2 is SNEGSKA (reference sequence). The CDR3 totals 14 residues. Trimming cost V 0 bases and J 0 bases, with 8 bases left between them. CDR3 sequence reads: CSARDPAVNTEAFF. In nucleotides, the CDR3 is TGCAGTGCTAGAGATCCGGCCGTGAACACTGAAGCTTTCTTT.

The chain has TRBV29-1 and TRBJ2-3; D is possibly TRBD1 or TRBD2 (5 bases each). V dropped 6 bases and J dropped 1 base, with 14 bases sitting between them. There are 14 residues in the CDR3. Germline CDR1 and CDR2: SQVTM and ANQGSEA. CDR3 coding DNA: TGCAGCGTCACAGAGGGACGGGGCACAGATACGCAGTATTTT. It codes for CSVTEGRGTDTQYF.

This clonotype was seen a handful of times. This chain connects TRBV3-1 to TRBJ2-5, with a possible D match to TRBD1 (5 bases). The ends were cut back, 1 base at V and 2 bases at J, with 11 bases in the middle. Germline CDR1 LGHDT, CDR2 YNNKEL (reference sequence). This CDR3 is 15 amino acids long. Here the CDR3 reads CASSQVATGQETQYF. The CDR3 bases are TGTGCCAGCAGCCAAGTTGCCACAGGTCAAGAGACCCAGTACTTC.